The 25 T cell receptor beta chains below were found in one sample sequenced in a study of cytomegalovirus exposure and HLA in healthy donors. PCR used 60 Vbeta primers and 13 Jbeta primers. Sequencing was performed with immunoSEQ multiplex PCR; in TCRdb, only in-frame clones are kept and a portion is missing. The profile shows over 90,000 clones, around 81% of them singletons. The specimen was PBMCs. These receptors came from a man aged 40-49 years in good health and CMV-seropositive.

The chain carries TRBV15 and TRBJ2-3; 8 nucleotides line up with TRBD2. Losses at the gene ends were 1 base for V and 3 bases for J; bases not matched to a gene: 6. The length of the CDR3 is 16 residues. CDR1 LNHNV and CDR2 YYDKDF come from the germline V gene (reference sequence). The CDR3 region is CATSRGGLVMTDTQYF. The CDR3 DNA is TGTGCCACCAGCAGAGGGGGACTAGTTATGACAGATACGCAGTATTTT.

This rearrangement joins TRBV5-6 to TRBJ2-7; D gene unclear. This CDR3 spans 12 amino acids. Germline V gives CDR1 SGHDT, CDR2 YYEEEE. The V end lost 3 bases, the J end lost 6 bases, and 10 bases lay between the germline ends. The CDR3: CASSYASGEQYF. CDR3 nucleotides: TGTGCCAGCAGCTATGCATCCGGCGAGCAGTACTTC.

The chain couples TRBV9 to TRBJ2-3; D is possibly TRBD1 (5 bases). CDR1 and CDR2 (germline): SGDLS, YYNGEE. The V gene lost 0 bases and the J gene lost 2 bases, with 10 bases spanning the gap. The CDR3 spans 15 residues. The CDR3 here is CASSVGVQVTDTQYF. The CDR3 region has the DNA TGTGCCAGCAGCGTAGGCGTACAGGTCACAGATACGCAGTATTTT.

The CDR3 sequence is CASRQIGVNTEAFF. The CDR3 nucleotides read TGTGCCAGCAGACAGATAGGGGTGAACACTGAAGCTTTCTTT. This chain joins TRBV6-5 and TRBJ1-1; D is perhaps TRBD1 (5 bases). CDR3 length equals 14 residues. Germline lookup yields CDR1 MNHEY and CDR2 SVGAGI. Trimming pared 6 bases from V and 0 bases from J, leaving 11 bases between.

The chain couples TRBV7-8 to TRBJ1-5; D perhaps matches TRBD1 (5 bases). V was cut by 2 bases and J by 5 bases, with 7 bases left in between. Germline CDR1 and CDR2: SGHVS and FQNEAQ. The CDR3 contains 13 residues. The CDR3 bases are TGTGCCAGCAGCTTAATACAGGATCAGCCCCAGCATTTT. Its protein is CASSLIQDQPQHF. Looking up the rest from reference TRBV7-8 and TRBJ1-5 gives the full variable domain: GAGVSQSPRYKVAKRGQDVALRCDPISGHVSLFWYQQALGQGPEFLTYFQNEAQLDKSGLPSDRFFAERPEGSVSTLKIQRTQQEDSAVYLCASSLIQDQPQHFGDGTRLSIL.

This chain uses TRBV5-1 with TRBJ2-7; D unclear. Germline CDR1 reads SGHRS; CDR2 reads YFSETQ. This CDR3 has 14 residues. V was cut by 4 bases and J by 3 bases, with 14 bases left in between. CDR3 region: CASSATPSGYEQYF. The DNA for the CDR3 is TGCGCCAGCAGCGCTACTCCCTCGGGCTACGAGCAGTACTTC. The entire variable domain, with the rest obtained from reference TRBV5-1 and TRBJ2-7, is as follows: KAGVTQTPRYLIKTRGQQVTLSCSPISGHRSVSWYQQTPGQGLQFLFEYFSETQRNKGNFPGRFSGRQFSNSRSEMNVSTLELGDSALYLCASSATPSGYEQYFGPGTRLTVT.

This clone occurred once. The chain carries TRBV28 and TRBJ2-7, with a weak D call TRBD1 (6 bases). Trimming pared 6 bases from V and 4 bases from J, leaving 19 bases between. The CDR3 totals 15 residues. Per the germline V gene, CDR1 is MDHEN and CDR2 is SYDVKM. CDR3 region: CASSSTGTRVYEQYF. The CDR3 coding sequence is TGTGCCAGCAGCTCGACCGGGACACGGGTATACGAGCAGTACTTC.

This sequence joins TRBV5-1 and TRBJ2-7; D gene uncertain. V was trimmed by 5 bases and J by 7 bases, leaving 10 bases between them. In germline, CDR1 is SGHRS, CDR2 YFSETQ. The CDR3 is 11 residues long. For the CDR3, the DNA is TGCGCCAGCAGTGGGTTACAGGAGCAGTACTTC. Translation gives CASSGLQEQYF.

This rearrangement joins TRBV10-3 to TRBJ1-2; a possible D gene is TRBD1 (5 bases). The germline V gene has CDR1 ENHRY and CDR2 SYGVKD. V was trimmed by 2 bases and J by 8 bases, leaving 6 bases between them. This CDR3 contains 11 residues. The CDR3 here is CAISEGGGYTF. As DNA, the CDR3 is TGTGCCATCAGTGAGGGGGGGGGCTACACCTTC.

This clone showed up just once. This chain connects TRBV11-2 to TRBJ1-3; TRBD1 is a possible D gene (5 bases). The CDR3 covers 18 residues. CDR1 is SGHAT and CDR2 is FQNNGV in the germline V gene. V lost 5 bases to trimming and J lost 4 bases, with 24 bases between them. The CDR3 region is CASSLSGQVIRGGNTIYF. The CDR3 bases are TGTGCCAGCAGCCTCTCCGGACAAGTCATCCGAGGAGGAAACACCATATATTTT.

CDR3 nucleotides: TGTGCCAGCAGCTTAGTTGGGGGGTCCTACAATGAGCAGTTCTTC. Protein sequence: CASSLVGGSYNEQFF. The chain combines TRBV11-2 with TRBJ2-1, with D possibly being TRBD2 (6 bases). V was clipped by 1 base and J by 1 base, with 8 bases between them. Germline V CDR1 and CDR2: SGHAT, FQNNGV. This CDR3 contains 15 residues.

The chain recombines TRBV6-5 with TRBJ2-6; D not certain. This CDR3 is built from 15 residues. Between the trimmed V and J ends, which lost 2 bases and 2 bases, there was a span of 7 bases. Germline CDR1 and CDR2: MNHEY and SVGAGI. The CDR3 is CASSYIKTGANVLTF. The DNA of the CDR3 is TGTGCCAGCAGTTACATCAAAACTGGGGCCAACGTCCTGACTTTC.

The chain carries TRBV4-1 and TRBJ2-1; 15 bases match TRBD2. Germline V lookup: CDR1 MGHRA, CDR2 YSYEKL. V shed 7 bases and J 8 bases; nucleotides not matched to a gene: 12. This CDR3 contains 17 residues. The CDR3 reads CASTPSGLAGGQYEQFF. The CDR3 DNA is TGCGCCAGCACCCCATCCGGACTAGCGGGGGGGCAGTATGAGCAGTTCTTC.

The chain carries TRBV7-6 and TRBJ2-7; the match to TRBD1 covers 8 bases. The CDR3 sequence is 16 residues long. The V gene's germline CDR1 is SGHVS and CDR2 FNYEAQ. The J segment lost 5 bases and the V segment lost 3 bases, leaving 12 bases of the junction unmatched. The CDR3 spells CASSFPPGQGNDEQYF. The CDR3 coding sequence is TGTGCCAGCAGCTTCCCCCCCGGACAGGGTAATGACGAGCAGTACTTC.

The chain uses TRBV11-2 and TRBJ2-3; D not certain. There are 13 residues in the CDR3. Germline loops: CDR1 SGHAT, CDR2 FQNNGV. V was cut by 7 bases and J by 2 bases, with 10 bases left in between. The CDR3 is CASTLDFTDTQYF. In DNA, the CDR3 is TGTGCCAGCACCCTAGACTTCACAGATACGCAGTATTTT. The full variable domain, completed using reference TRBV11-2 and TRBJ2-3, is EAGVAQSPRYKIIEKRQSVAFWCNPISGHATLYWYQQILGQGPKLLIQFQNNGVVDDSQLPKDRFSAERLKGVDSTLKIQPAKLEDSAVYLCASTLDFTDTQYFGPGTRLTVL.

Written as DNA, the CDR3 is TGTGCCAGCTCGCCTACCCAGGGGGCTGATGAAAAACTGTTTTTT. It yields the protein CASSPTQGADEKLFF. The genes are TRBV18 and TRBJ1-4, with TRBD1 identical over 8 bases. V lost 6 bases to trimming and J lost 6 bases; unmatched junction nucleotides: 9. This CDR3 spans 15 amino acids. The germline V gene encodes CDR1 KGHSH and CDR2 LQKENI.

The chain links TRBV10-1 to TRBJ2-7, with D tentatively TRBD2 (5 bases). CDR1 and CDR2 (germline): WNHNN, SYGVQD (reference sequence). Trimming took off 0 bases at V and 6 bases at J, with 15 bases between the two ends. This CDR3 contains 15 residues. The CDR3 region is CASSESRAPPAEQYF. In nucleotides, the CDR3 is TGCGCCAGCAGTGAGTCGAGGGCTCCACCCGCCGAGCAGTACTTC.

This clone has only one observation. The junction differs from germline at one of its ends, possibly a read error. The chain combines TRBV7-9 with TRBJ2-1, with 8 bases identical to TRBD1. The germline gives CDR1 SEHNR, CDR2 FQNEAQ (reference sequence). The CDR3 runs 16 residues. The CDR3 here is CSSSPRTGISYNEQFF. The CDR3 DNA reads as TGTTCCAGCAGCCCCCGGACAGGGATTTCCTACAATGAGCAGTTCTTC.

CDR3 region: CASSENRGNQPQHF. The CDR3 coding sequence is TGTGCCAGCAGTGAGAACAGGGGCAATCAGCCCCAGCATTTT. This chain uses TRBV2 with TRBJ1-5; D perhaps matches TRBD1 (6 bases). The V and J ends lost 3 bases and 2 bases respectively, with 8 bases between them. This CDR3 has 14 residues. From germline, CDR1 is SNHLY and CDR2 FYNNEI.

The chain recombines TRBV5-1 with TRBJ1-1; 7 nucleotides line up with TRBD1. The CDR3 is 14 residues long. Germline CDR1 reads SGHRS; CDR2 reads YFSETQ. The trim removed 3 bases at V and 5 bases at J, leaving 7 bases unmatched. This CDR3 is CASSSDRRQTEAFF. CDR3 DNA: TGCGCCAGCAGCTCGGACAGGCGCCAAACTGAAGCTTTCTTT. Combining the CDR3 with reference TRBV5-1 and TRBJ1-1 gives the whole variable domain KAGVTQTPRYLIKTRGQQVTLSCSPISGHRSVSWYQQTPGQGLQFLFEYFSETQRNKGNFPGRFSGRQFSNSRSEMNVSTLELGDSALYLCASSSDRRQTEAFFGQGTRLTVV.

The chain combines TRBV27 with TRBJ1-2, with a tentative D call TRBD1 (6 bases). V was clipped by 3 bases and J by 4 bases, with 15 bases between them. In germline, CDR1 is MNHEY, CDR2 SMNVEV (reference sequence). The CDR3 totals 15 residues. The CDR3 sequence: CASSFGRGGSYGYTF. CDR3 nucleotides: TGTGCCAGCAGTTTCGGCAGGGGCGGGAGCTATGGCTACACCTTC.

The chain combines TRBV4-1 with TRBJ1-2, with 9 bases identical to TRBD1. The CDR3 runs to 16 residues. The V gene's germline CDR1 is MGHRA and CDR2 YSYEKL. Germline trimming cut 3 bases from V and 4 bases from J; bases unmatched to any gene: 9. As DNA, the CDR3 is TGCGCCAGCAGCCAGACTTTGGGACAGGGAGTCTATGGCTACACCTTC. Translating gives CASSQTLGQGVYGYTF.

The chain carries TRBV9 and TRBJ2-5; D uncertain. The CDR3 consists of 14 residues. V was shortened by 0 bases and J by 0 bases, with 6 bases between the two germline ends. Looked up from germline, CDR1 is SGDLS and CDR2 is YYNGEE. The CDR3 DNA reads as TGTGCCAGCAGCGTAGGAGTGTACCAAGAGACCCAGTACTTC. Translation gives CASSVGVYQETQYF.

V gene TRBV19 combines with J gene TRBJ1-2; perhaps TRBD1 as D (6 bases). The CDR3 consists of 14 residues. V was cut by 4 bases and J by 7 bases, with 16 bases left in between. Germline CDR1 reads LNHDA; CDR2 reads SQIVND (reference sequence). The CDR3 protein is CASSTPLGTRGYTF. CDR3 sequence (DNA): TGTGCCAGTAGTACCCCCCTGGGGACACGTGGCTACACCTTC.

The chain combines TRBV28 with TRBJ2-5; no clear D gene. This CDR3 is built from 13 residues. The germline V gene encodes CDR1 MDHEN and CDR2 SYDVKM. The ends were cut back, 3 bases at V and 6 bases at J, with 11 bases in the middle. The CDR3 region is CASSLNGAQTQYF. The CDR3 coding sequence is TGTGCCAGCAGTTTGAACGGTGCTCAGACCCAGTACTTC.